This T cell receptor beta chain is drawn from a study of shared clonotypes between healthy human individuals. In germline, CDR1 is KGHSH, CDR2 LQKENI. The CDR3 consists of 16 residues. Germline trimming cut 3 bases from V and 3 bases from J; bases unmatched to any gene: 5. The authors divided CD4+ cells into CD45RA+ naive and CD45RA-negative memory subsets. TCRdb keeps only in-frame clones here, not all; method: immunoSEQ multiplex PCR. The data hold approximately 1.4 million clones, with 98% observed a single time. This sequence was found in a young man in good health. The source material was naive CD4+ T cells sorted from blood. Stated subset: CD45RA+ positively selected. The V gene is TRBV18, the J gene TRBJ2-1, with 10 bases aligning to TRBD1. CDR3 region: CASSPTGQGGYNEQFF. The CDR3 DNA reads as TGTGCCAGCTCACCTACTGGACAGGGGGGCTACAATGAGCAGTTCTTC.